Each of the 8 T cell receptor beta chains below was sequenced from the same sample in a study of OX40 agonist ivuxolimab in advanced cancers. The data were produced by immunoSEQ multiplex PCR, yet TCRdb's version contains in-frame clones alone and is incomplete. The sample lists 65,000 to 80,000 clones, around 80% occurring once. The material sequenced was CD4+ or CD8+ T cells sorted from blood, taken in a trial of the OX40 agonist ivuxolimab. The receptors were sampled from an adult with an advanced solid tumor such as melanoma, head and neck, liver or kidney cancer.

This chain joins TRBV5-1 and TRBJ1-5; 8 nucleotides line up with TRBD1. This CDR3 region has 14 residues. Germline loops: CDR1 SGHRS, CDR2 YFSETQ. V lost 4 bases and J lost 7; bases outside the gene matches: 7. CDR3 bases: TGCGCCAGCAGCCCACAGGGGGACGGCCAGCCCCAGCATTTT. It codes for CASSPQGDGQPQHF. Full variable domain (outside the CDR3, taken from reference TRBV5-1 and TRBJ1-5): KAGVTQTPRYLIKTRGQQVTLSCSPISGHRSVSWYQQTPGQGLQFLFEYFSETQRNKGNFPGRFSGRQFSNSRSEMNVSTLELGDSALYLCASSPQGDGQPQHFGDGTRLSIL.

J is TRBJ1-4 and V is TRBV5-5; D remains unclear. The V end was cut by 1 base, the J end by 3 bases, with 7 bases between. Germline CDR1 and CDR2: SGHKS and YYEKEE (reference sequence). The CDR3 is 14 residues long. Here the CDR3 reads CASSLYGANEKLFF. The CDR3 bases are TGTGCCAGCAGCTTGTATGGGGCTAATGAAAAACTGTTTTTT.

The J gene is TRBJ1-2, the V gene TRBV27; possibly TRBD1 for D (6 bases). Germline CDR1 MNHEY, CDR2 SMNVEV (reference sequence). V lost 2 bases and J 6 bases, leaving 10 bases between the germline ends. The CDR3 contains 13 residues. In DNA, the CDR3 is TGTGCCAGCAGTTTAGCGGCAGGGGATGGCTACACCTTC. This sequence encodes CASSLAAGDGYTF.

The V gene is TRBV7-9, the J gene TRBJ1-1; D uncertain. CDR3 length equals 13 residues. Trimming left V 10 bases short and J 0 bases short, with 12 bases between. Germline CDR1 and CDR2: SEHNR and FQNEAQ (reference sequence). CDR3 sequence: CATIGIMNTEAFF. CDR3 coding DNA: TGTGCCACCATAGGGATAATGAACACTGAAGCTTTCTTT.

The chain combines TRBV19 with TRBJ1-1; D remains unclear. V lost 4 bases to trimming and J lost 6 bases, with 6 bases between them. CDR3 length equals 11 residues. Germline values: CDR1 LNHDA, CDR2 SQIVND (reference sequence). The CDR3 reads CASSRGSEAFF. The DNA of the CDR3 is TGTGCCAGTAGTAGAGGGTCTGAAGCTTTCTTT.

V and J are TRBV28 and TRBJ2-4, with D possibly being TRBD1 (6 bases). V was clipped by 2 bases and J by 1 base, with 12 bases between them. The V gene's germline CDR1 is MDHEN and CDR2 SYDVKM. The CDR3 loop spans 16 amino acids. CDR3 DNA: TGTGCCAGCAGTTTAATAGCAGGGGTTGCCAAAAACATTCAGTACTTC. Amino acid sequence: CASSLIAGVAKNIQYF.

The chain joins TRBV7-2 to TRBJ2-7; 7 bases fit TRBD2. Germline CDR1 SGHTA, CDR2 FQGNSA. V trimming: 3 bases; J trimming: 0 bases; junction bases outside the gene matches: 5. CDR3 length equals 15 residues. This CDR3 is CASSFLAVSSYEQYF. The DNA for the CDR3 is TGTGCCAGCAGCTTCCTAGCGGTGAGCTCCTACGAGCAGTACTTC.

This chain uses TRBV2 with TRBJ1-2, with D possibly being TRBD1 (5 bases). Germline loops: CDR1 SNHLY, CDR2 FYNNEI. The CDR3 extends over 11 amino acids. Trimming took 9 bases from V and 8 from J, leaving 13 bases between them. CDR3 sequence (DNA): TGTGCCAGTGCCAGGGCGTGGGGCTACACCTTC. Encoded protein: CASARAWGYTF.